A selection of T cell receptor beta chains follows, all from one sample in a study of regulatory T cells in long-lasting Graves disease. Each CDR3 protein is one row after TCRdb ran MiXCR on the multiplex PCR reads. Of some 410,000 distinct CDR3 sequences in the sample, about 15% are singletons; the top ten hold 9.5% to 12%. The same data also went into a second study, on T cells in Graves' hyperthyroidism and ophthalmopathy.

This sample comprised peripheral blood mononuclear cells (PBMCs), obtained at new diagnosis, from a patient treated with antithyroid drugs. All receptors derive from a woman in her 30s with Graves disease. Each CDR3 is given with its conserved first and last residue. Fields, in order: J gene, clone size, V gene, D gene, CDR3 length, CDR3 DNA, CDR3 protein. D genes are given only for firm matches. Clone size is not always given. Where it is, it says once, few, many or a class for expanded clones.

j_gene: TRBJ2-3; abundance: many; v_gene: TRBV9; d_gene: TRBD2; len: 16; CDR3nt: TGTGCCAGCAGCGTAGTCGGACTAGCGGGAGCAGATACGCAGTATTTT; CDR3aa: CASSVVGLAGADTQYF
j_gene: TRBJ1-2; abundance: many; v_gene: TRBV4-3; d_gene: -; len: 12; CDR3nt: TGCGCCAGCAGCCGGGGCGCGGATGGCTACACCTTC; CDR3aa: CASSRGADGYTF
j_gene: TRBJ2-1; abundance: many; v_gene: TRBV5-1; d_gene: TRBD2; len: 20; CDR3nt: TGCGCCAGCAGCCCTGGACTAGCGGGAGGCTATATGAGCTCCTACAATGAGCAGTTCTTC; CDR3aa: CASSPGLAGGYMSSYNEQFF
j_gene: TRBJ2-7; abundance: -; v_gene: TRBV5-1; d_gene: TRBD1; len: 15; CDR3nt: TGCGCCAGCAGCTTGGAAAAGGGGACAGGGTACGAGCAGCACTTC; CDR3aa: CASSLEKGTGYEQHF
j_gene: TRBJ1-5; abundance: many; v_gene: TRBV12-3/TRBV12-4; d_gene: -; len: 13; CDR3nt: TGTGCCAGCAGTTGGGGTGACAATCAGCCCCAGCATTTT; CDR3aa: CASSWGDNQPQHF
j_gene: TRBJ2-4; abundance: few; v_gene: TRBV28; d_gene: TRBD1; len: 15; CDR3nt: TGTGCCAGCAGTTTTTCAGACAGGGCCTTGGACATTCAGTACTTC; CDR3aa: CASSFSDRALDIQYF
j_gene: TRBJ2-1; abundance: many; v_gene: TRBV20-1; d_gene: -; len: 14; CDR3nt: TGCAGTGCTGCCGCGGGTATCTCCTACAATGAGCAGTTCTTC; CDR3aa: CSAAAGISYNEQFF
j_gene: TRBJ1-6; abundance: many; v_gene: TRBV2; d_gene: -; len: 16; CDR3nt: TGTGCCTACAAGGCCGGGGGAAGGACCTATAATTCACCCCTCCACTTT; CDR3aa: CAYKAGGRTYNSPLHF
j_gene: TRBJ1-4; abundance: -; v_gene: TRBV7-8; d_gene: TRBD1; len: 16; CDR3nt: TGTGCCAGCAGCCCCCAGGAGGGGACAGCTAATGAAAAACTGTTTTTT; CDR3aa: CASSPQEGTANEKLFF
j_gene: TRBJ1-1; abundance: -; v_gene: TRBV6-1; d_gene: -; len: 16; CDR3nt: TGTGCCAGCAGTGGTAGCAGGGGATTGTCGAACACTGAAGCTTTCTTT; CDR3aa: CASSGSRGLSNTEAFF
j_gene: TRBJ2-7; abundance: many; v_gene: TRBV6-5; d_gene: -; len: 15; CDR3nt: TGTGCCAGCAGTTACCGGACGGGGGCTACCTACGAGCAGTACTTC; CDR3aa: CASSYRTGATYEQYF
j_gene: TRBJ2-5; abundance: -; v_gene: TRBV5-1; d_gene: -; len: 14; CDR3nt: TGCGCCAGCAGGCGAGTGGGGACCGGAGAGACCCAGTACTTC; CDR3aa: CASRRVGTGETQYF
j_gene: TRBJ2-1; abundance: -; v_gene: TRBV4-2; d_gene: -; len: 15; CDR3nt: TGTGCCAGCAGCCAAGATTTCCTAGCTCTGAATGAGCAGTTCTTC; CDR3aa: CASSQDFLALNEQFF